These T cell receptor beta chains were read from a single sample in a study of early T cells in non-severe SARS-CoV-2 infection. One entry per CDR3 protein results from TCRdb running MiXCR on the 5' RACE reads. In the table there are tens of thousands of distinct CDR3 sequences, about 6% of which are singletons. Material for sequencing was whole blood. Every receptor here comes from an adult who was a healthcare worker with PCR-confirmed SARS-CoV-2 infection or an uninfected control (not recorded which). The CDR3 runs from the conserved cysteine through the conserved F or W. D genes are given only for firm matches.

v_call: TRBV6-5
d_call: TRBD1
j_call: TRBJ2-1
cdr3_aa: CASRLPGGEYNEQFF

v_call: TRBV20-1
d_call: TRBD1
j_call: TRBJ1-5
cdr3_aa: CSARAGTGPNQPQHF

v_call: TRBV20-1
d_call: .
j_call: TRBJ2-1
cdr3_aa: CSARERGKDNEQFF

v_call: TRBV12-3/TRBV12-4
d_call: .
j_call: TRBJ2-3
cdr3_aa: CASSFYLGIGADTQYF

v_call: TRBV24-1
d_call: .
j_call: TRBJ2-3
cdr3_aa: CATSDRVGGLNTDTQYF

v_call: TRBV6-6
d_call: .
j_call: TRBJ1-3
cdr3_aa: CASSYTGGSGNTIYF

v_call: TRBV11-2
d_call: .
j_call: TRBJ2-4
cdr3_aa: CASSLEQATGIQYF

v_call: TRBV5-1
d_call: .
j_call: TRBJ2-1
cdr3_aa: CASSPGEPGNEQFF

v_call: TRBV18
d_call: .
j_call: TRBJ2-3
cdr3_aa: CASSPWVTDTQYF

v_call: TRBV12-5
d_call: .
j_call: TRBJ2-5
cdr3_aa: CASGLSGQETQYF